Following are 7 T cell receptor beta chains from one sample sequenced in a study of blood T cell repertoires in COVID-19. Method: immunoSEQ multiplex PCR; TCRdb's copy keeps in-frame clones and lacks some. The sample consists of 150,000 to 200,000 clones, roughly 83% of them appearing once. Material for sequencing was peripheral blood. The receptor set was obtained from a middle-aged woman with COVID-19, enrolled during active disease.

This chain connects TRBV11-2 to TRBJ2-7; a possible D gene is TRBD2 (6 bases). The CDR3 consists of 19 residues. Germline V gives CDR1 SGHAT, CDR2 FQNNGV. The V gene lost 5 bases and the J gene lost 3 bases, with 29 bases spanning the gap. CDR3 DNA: TGTGCCAGCAGCGGTTACCGGGACTTCGCTCCTGAGGAAGACTACGAGCAGTACTTC. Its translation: CASSGYRDFAPEEDYEQYF.

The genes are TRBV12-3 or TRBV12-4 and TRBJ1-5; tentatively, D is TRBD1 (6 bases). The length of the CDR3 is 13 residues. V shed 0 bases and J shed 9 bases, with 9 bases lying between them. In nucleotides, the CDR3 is TGTGCCAGCAGTTTAGCCAGGGGCAGGCCCCAGCATTTT. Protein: CASSLARGRPQHF.

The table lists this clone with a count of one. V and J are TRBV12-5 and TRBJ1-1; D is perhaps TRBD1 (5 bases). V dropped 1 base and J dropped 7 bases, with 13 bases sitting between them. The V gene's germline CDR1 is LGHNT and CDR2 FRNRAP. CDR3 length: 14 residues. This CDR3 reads CASGLGGDWGEAFF. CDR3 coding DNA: TGTGCTAGTGGTTTGGGGGGCGATTGGGGTGAAGCTTTCTTT.

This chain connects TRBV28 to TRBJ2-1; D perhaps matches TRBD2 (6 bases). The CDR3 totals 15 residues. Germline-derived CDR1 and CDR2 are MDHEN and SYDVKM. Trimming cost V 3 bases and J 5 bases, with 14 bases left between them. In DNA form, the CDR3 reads TGTGCCAGCAGTTTTGGAGCGGGCCCCCACAATGAGCAGTTCTTC. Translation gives CASSFGAGPHNEQFF. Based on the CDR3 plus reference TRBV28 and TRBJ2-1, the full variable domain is DVKVTQSSRYLVKRTGEKVFLECVQDMDHENMFWYRQDPGLGLRLIYFSYDVKMKEKGDIPEGYSVSREKKERFSLILESASTNQTSMYLCASSFGAGPHNEQFFGPGTRLTVL.

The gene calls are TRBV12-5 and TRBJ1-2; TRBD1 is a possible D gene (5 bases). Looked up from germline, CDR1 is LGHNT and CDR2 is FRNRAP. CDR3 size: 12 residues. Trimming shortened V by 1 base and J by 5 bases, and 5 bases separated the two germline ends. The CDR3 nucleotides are TGTGCTAGTGGTTTGGCAGGGTATGGCTACACCTTC. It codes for CASGLAGYGYTF.

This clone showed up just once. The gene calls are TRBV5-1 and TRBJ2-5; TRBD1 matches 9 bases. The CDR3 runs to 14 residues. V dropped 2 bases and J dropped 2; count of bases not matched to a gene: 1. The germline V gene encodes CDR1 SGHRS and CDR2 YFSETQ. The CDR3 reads CASSLQGAQETQYF. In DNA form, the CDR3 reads TGCGCCAGCAGCTTACAGGGGGCACAAGAGACCCAGTACTTC.

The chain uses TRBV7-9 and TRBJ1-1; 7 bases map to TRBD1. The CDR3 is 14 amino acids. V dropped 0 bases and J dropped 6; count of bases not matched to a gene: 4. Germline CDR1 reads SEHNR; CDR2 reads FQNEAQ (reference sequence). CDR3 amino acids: CASSLARDRAEAFF. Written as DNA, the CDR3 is TGTGCCAGCAGCTTAGCCCGCGACAGGGCTGAAGCTTTCTTT.